Listed below are T cell receptor beta chains from one sample, sequenced in a study of blood T cell repertoires in COVID-19. The table came from immunoSEQ multiplex PCR; TCRdb's copy has only in-frame clones and leaves some out. The table has tens of thousands of clones, about 80% seen once; the top ten hold about 6.5%. The sample comprised peripheral blood. Receptors originate from a man between 65 and 85 years old with acute or convalescent COVID-19. Both conserved end residues are part of each CDR3. The D gene is left open where the match is weak. Expanded clones get a size class; other rows say once, few or many, or leave the size out.

j_gene: TRBJ2-7
abundance: -
v_gene: TRBV14
d_gene: -
CDR3nt: TGTGCCAGCAGCCAAGTCTACGGGGGAGGAGAGCAGTACTTC
CDR3aa: CASSQVYGGGEQYF

j_gene: TRBJ2-5
abundance: -
v_gene: TRBV29-1
d_gene: -
CDR3nt: TGCAGCGTTGGACAGAACCAAGAGACCCAGTACTTC
CDR3aa: CSVGQNQETQYF

j_gene: TRBJ2-1
abundance: -
v_gene: TRBV24-1
d_gene: TRBD2
CDR3nt: TGTGCCACCAGTGACCCCGCAGGGAGGGATGAGCAGTTCTTC
CDR3aa: CATSDPAGRDEQFF

j_gene: TRBJ1-1
abundance: -
v_gene: TRBV7-2
d_gene: -
CDR3nt: TGTGCCAGCAGCTTAGGGAGACAGATGAACACTGAAGCTTTCTTT
CDR3aa: CASSLGRQMNTEAFF

j_gene: TRBJ1-2
abundance: -
v_gene: TRBV11-2
d_gene: TRBD1
CDR3nt: TGTGCCAGCAGCTTTAGGACAGGGTTGTCGGGTGGCTACACCTTC
CDR3aa: CASSFRTGLSGGYTF

j_gene: TRBJ1-6
abundance: once
v_gene: TRBV19
d_gene: -
CDR3nt: TGTGCCAGTAGTATAGAGTGGCAGGGTAATTCACCCCTCCACTTT
CDR3aa: CASSIEWQGNSPLHF

j_gene: TRBJ2-2
abundance: -
v_gene: TRBV12-3/TRBV12-4
d_gene: -
CDR3nt: TGTGCCAGCAGTCAGATTATCGGGGAGCTGTTTTTT
CDR3aa: CASSQIIGELFF

j_gene: TRBJ2-3
abundance: -
v_gene: TRBV6-4
d_gene: -
CDR3nt: TGTGCCAGCAGTGTTGGTGAGGGAGATACGCAGTATTTT
CDR3aa: CASSVGEGDTQYF

j_gene: TRBJ2-5
abundance: -
v_gene: TRBV7-8
d_gene: -
CDR3nt: TGTGCCAGCATGACTAGGGATCGCACGTACCAAGAGACCCAGTACTTC
CDR3aa: CASMTRDRTYQETQYF

j_gene: TRBJ1-5
abundance: few
v_gene: TRBV2
d_gene: -
CDR3nt: TGTGCCAGCAGTGAAGCGCGGAGCAATCAGCCCCAGCATTTT
CDR3aa: CASSEARSNQPQHF

j_gene: TRBJ1-2
abundance: few
v_gene: TRBV27
d_gene: -
CDR3nt: TGTGCCAGCAGTACTGGAGGGTATGGCTACACCTTC
CDR3aa: CASSTGGYGYTF

j_gene: TRBJ1-5
abundance: few
v_gene: TRBV28
d_gene: TRBD1
CDR3nt: TGTGCCAGCAGAGCGGACAGGGGGATAGGCAATCAGCCCCAGCATTTT
CDR3aa: CASRADRGIGNQPQHF

j_gene: TRBJ2-3
abundance: -
v_gene: TRBV5-1
d_gene: TRBD2
CDR3nt: TGCGCCAGCAGCTTGGGGTCTAGCGGGGGCAAAGATACGCAGTATTTT
CDR3aa: CASSLGSSGGKDTQYF

j_gene: TRBJ2-7
abundance: -
v_gene: TRBV27
d_gene: -
CDR3nt: TGTGCCTGCGGAAACTACGAGCAGTACTTC
CDR3aa: CACGNYEQYF

j_gene: TRBJ2-7
abundance: -
v_gene: TRBV28
d_gene: -
CDR3nt: TGTGCCAGCACCCTGACAGGCCCGTCCTACGAGCAGTACTTC
CDR3aa: CASTLTGPSYEQYF

j_gene: TRBJ2-1
abundance: once
v_gene: TRBV7-3
d_gene: TRBD2
CDR3nt: TGTGCCAGCAGCTTAGGCCACAGCGGGAGAGGGAATGAGCAGTTCTTC
CDR3aa: CASSLGHSGRGNEQFF